Sequencing of this TCR beta chain was carried out in a study of siplizumab effects on memory and regulatory T cells. Whole-study findings and limits: Proliferating Tregs' suppressive function in siplizumab cultures went unconfirmed. The study found naive T cells seemingly more diverse than memory cells and seemingly major alloresponse contributors. The majority of clones, roughly 80-96% of proliferating CD4+ or CD8+ clones, lacked an assignable naive or memory phenotype.

Assays examined about 10^5 TCR templates per sample. The method was immunoSEQ multiplex PCR; TCRdb's version includes in-frame clones alone and lacks a portion of them. The data show roughly 93,000 clones, 85% to 95% seen once. The CDR3 contains 19 residues. V gave up 4 bases and J gave up 6 bases; unmatched junction bases: 18. The germline V gene has CDR1 MDHEN and CDR2 SYDVKM. Turning to this clone: Its antigen is as yet unknown.

Input material: non-Treg CD4+ T cells sorted from blood. The chain uses TRBV28 and TRBJ2-1, with TRBD2 matching 10 bases. This TCR derives from a human donor in good health. The chain's CDR3 is CASSWWNSGLAANSNEQFF. As DNA, the CDR3 is TGTGCCAGCAGTTGGTGGAACTCAGGACTAGCGGCCAATTCCAATGAGCAGTTCTTC.